This TCR beta chain came from a study of blood T cell repertoires in COVID-19. As originally analysed: Reference gene primer amplification gave estimated nucleated cell counts. Sequencing used immunoSEQ multiplex PCR; TCRdb keeps in-frame clones, though not all of them. The D gene and trimming were derived from the DNA, and the V and J assignments and clone size from that table. The data contain about 14,000 clones, approximately 88% of them singletons. The sample comprised peripheral blood. This sequence was found in a human donor with active COVID-19. The donor label of this sample is uncertain.

The chain's CDR3 is CASRPTGREGYTF. CDR3 nucleotides: TGTGCCAGCAGACCGACAGGGCGAGAAGGCTACACCTTC. The V call is TRBV27, the J call TRBJ1-2, with 7 bases fitting TRBD1. CDR1 is MNHEY and CDR2 is SMNVEV in the germline V gene (reference sequence). The V segment lost 6 bases and the J segment 8 bases; nucleotides outside the gene matches: 9. This CDR3 has 13 amino acids.